This T cell receptor beta chain emerged from a study of blood T cell repertoires in COVID-19. Study overall: Samples of COVID-19 (acute and convalescent) were obtained from the United States, Italy and Spain.

In the authors' methods: Amplification of reference gene primers provided the estimated nucleated cell counts. Clones were read by immunoSEQ multiplex PCR, and TCRdb kept only the in-frame ones, dropping some. V and J calls and clone size follow that table, whereas D and trimming were derived from the DNA. Altogether about 200,000 clones are present, approximately 78% being singletons, with the ten largest covering around 12%. Trimming stripped 4 bases from V and 6 bases from J, with 18 bases between. Germline values: CDR1 SGHKS, CDR2 YYEKEE (reference sequence). CDR3 length equals 15 residues. The sequencing sample was made of peripheral blood. V gene TRBV5-5 combines with J gene TRBJ2-3, with D perhaps matching TRBD2 (5 bases). This clonotype was sampled from a woman aged 40 to 50 with acute or convalescent COVID-19. The CDR3 sequence: CASSLLSGGWDTQYF. Here the CDR3 DNA reads TGTGCCAGCAGCCTCCTCTCCGGCGGGTGGGATACGCAGTATTTT.